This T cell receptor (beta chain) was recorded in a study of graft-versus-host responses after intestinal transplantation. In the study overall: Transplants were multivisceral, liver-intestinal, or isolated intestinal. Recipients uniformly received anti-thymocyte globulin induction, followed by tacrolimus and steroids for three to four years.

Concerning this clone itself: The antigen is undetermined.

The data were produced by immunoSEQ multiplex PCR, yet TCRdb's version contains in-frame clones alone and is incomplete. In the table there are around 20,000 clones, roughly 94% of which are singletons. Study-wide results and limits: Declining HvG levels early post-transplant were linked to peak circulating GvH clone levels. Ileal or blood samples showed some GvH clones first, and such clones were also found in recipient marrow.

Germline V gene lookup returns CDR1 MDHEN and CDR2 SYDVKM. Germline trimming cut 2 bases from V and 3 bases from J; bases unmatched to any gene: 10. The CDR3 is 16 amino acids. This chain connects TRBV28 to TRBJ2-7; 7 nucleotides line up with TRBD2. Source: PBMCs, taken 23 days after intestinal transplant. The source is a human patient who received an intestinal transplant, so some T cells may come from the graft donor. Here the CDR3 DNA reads TGTGCCAGCAGTTTAGATCGGGGGGTAGACAACTACGAGCAGTACTTC. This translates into CASSLDRGVDNYEQYF.